This is a list of T cell receptor beta chains from one sample in a study of cytomegalovirus exposure and HLA in healthy donors. The method was immunoSEQ multiplex PCR; TCRdb's version includes in-frame clones alone and lacks a portion of them. The sample carries roughly 110,000 clones, under 80% recorded once. Sequenced input: PBMCs. The receptors originated from a middle-aged woman in good health and CMV-seropositive. The conserved cysteine and the conserved F or W are not part of the CDR3 here. D genes are given only for firm matches. Size is stated for part of the rows, as once, few or many counts, or as a class when the clone is expanded.

V gene	CDR3 length	D gene	clone size	CDR3 protein
TRBV19	11	-	-	ASSINLAGTQY
TRBV6-5	11	-	-	ASIGDNQIGYT
TRBV7-9	12	TRBD1	few	ASSKGQTNTEAF
TRBV28	12	TRBD1	-	ASSLWTGKIEAF
TRBV29-1	12	-	-	SVEGGHSTDTQY
TRBV11-2	10	-	once	ASSHSENEQL
TRBV9	13	-	-	ASSQGQLSTDTQY
TRBV7-9	10	TRBD1	once	ASRQGPYEQY
TRBV4-2	18	TRBD2	-	ASSQERVGLAGGGTDTQY
TRBV5-1	14	-	-	ASSLGVGALNTEAF
TRBV11-3	13	-	-	ASSVSWSQNTEAF
TRBV18	11	-	-	ASSPYREETQY
TRBV6-5	11	-	once	ASTRVGAGELF
TRBV7-8	11	-	-	ASSAGLNYGYT
TRBV18	14	-	-	ASSPTVQGNSYEQY
TRBV18	9	-	-	ASSPPDEQY
TRBV9	14	-	-	ASSYAGVDSNQPQH
TRBV5-4	14	-	-	ASSLRWGGGSDTQY
TRBV11-3	12	TRBD1	-	ASSWDRGGTEAF
TRBV7-9	13	TRBD2	-	ASSSSGATYNEQF
TRBV7-9	12	TRBD2	-	ASSSSGGALERY
TRBV4-1	14	-	-	ASSRTGPSAYNEQF
TRBV4-1	14	TRBD1	-	ASSHSGKTDRVGYT
TRBV4-1	17	TRBD1	-	ASSHHFQGGLNSNQPQH
TRBV2	12	-	once	ASSEALPGEKLF
TRBV7-2	12	-	-	ASSSQLGSGGYT
TRBV2	12	-	-	ASSYNGQFQASV
TRBV7-9	11	-	once	ASSSPRDNRAF
TRBV18	11	-	-	ASSLAAIYGYT
TRBV4-3	13	TRBD1	few	ASSQDRTGRTEAF
TRBV5-1	11	TRBD2	-	ASSFSSGDIQY
TRBV5-1	13	TRBD1	few	ASSRRQGINEKLF
TRBV6-6	13	-	-	ASRSSRSAGNTIY
TRBV20-1	9	-	-	SARTGRGYT
TRBV5-1	14	TRBD1	few	ASSSQGGTGNEKLF
TRBV9	13	TRBD1	-	ASSLSWDSNYGYT
TRBV6-5	11	-	-	ASSWEDNSPLH
TRBV7-8	13	-	-	ASSLAGGRDSPLH
TRBV15	16	-	few	ATSRDRQRLATNEKLF
TRBV5-1	13	TRBD2	-	ASSTGLAGVYEQY
TRBV9	14	TRBD2	-	ASSATRTSGEYEQY
TRBV20-1	9	-	-	SARGFDEQF
TRBV5-6	12	-	once	ASTHRGGNQPQH
TRBV9	16	TRBD1	-	ASSVARQGIAGANVLT
TRBV30	11	-	few	AWSVGAGNTIY
TRBV2	9	-	once	ASSEIREAF
TRBV7-9	14	-	-	SSSLVRGMTVDTQY
TRBV5-1	13	-	-	ASSAGGDSNQPQH
TRBV5-1	11	-	-	ASSLMREETQY
TRBV5-4	11	-	few	ASSFEVTYEQY
TRBV6-1	11	-	-	ASSAWQGDGYT
TRBV2	14	TRBD2	-	ASSRAVAGGQDTQY
TRBV9	12	TRBD1	-	ASSTTDRVYEQY
TRBV5-4	12	-	-	ASSERRGTDTQY
TRBV28	10	-	-	ASSRQNYGYT
TRBV27	12	TRBD1	once	ASSSSDRGYEQY
TRBV21-1	11	-	-	ARTRTGGSGYT
TRBV18	12	-	-	ASSTTVSNQPQH
TRBV7-3	13	-	-	ASSLVHRSTDTQY